This T cell receptor (beta chain) was identified in a study of blood T cells in healthy people across ages. Next came a second PCR, run for about 7 to 12 cycles, which used a sample-barcoded 5' primer along with a J-beta primer mix. TCRdb passed the 5' RACE reads through MiXCR, listing each CDR3 protein once. Of about 930,000 distinct CDR3 sequences detected, roughly 29% appear once; the ten largest clones hold 10% to 13%. This clonotype was observed many times. Losses at the gene ends were 3 bases for V and 0 bases for J; bases not matched to a gene: 3. This CDR3 comprises 16 residues. The V gene's germline CDR1 is SGHRS and CDR2 YFSETQ. The sample was also linked to a second study, of T cells of mothers and their children.

The gene calls are TRBV5-1 and TRBJ2-5; the match to TRBD2 covers 12 bases. This TCR came from a woman aged 40 to 55 in good health. Sequencing was performed on blood. CDR3 nucleotides: TGCGCCAGCAGCTCTGGACTAGCGGGGAACCAAGAGACCCAGTACTTC. This encodes CASSSGLAGNQETQYF.